This T cell receptor (beta chain) was captured by sequencing in a study of OX40 agonist ivuxolimab in advanced cancers. Study-wide context: In this trial design, patients received ivuxolimab intravenously at 0.01 to 10 mg/kg every 2 weeks. Having had anti-PD-1, anti-PD-L1 or anti-CTLA-4 therapy before was allowed, and roughly 40% had some. Points from the study as a whole: Near-lowest levels of clonal expansion characterized partial responders at 0.1-3.0 mg/kg.

Only in-frame clones appear in the TCRdb table, and some are missing; sequencing was by immunoSEQ multiplex PCR. The sample carries about 55,000 clones, about 80% recorded once. This clone was seen more than once but under ten times. What it binds is unknown. Between the trimmed V and J ends, which lost 1 base and 2 bases, there was a span of 14 bases. Germline lookup yields CDR1 SEHNR and CDR2 FQNEAQ (reference sequence). The CDR3 loop spans 16 amino acids. The sequence was collected from an adult with an advanced solid tumor such as melanoma, head and neck, liver or kidney cancer. The material was CD4+ or CD8+ T cells sorted from blood, obtained in a trial of the OX40 agonist ivuxolimab. The rearrangement links TRBV7-9 to TRBJ2-5; the D gene is possibly TRBD2 (6 bases). CDR3 protein: CASSLVGGGAQETQYF. CDR3 sequence (DNA): TGTGCCAGCAGCTTAGTTGGAGGAGGGGCGCAAGAGACCCAGTACTTC.